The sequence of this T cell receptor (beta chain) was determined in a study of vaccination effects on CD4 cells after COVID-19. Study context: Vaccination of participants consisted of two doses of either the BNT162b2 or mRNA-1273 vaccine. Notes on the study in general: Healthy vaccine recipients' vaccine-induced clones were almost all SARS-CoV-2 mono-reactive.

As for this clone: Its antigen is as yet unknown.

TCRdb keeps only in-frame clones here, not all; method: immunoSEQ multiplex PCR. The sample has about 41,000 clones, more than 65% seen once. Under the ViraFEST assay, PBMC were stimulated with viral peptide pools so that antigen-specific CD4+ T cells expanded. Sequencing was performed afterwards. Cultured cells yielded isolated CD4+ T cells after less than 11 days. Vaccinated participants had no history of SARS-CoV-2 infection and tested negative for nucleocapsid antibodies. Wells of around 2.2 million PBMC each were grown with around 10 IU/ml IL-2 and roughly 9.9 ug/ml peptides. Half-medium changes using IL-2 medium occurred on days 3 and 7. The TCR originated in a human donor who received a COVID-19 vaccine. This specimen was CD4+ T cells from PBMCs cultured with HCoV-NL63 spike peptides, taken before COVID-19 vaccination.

CDR3 bases: TGTGCCAGCAGCCAAGTCGGGGACAAGTCAAAAGGGGGTGGCTACACCTTC. This codes for CASSQVGDKSKGGGYTF. The chain joins TRBV14 to TRBJ1-2, with D perhaps TRBD1 (6 bases). Trimming left V 1 base short and J 7 bases short, with 22 bases between. Germline V lookup: CDR1 SGHDN, CDR2 FVKESK. The CDR3 loop spans 17 amino acids. Full variable domain (rest looked up from reference TRBV14 and TRBJ1-2): EAGVTQFPSHSVIEKGQTVTLRCDPISGHDNLYWYRRVMGKEIKFLLHFVKESKQDESGMPNNRFLAERTGGTYSTLKVQPAELEDSGVYFCASSQVGDKSKGGGYTFGSGTRLTVV.